This TCR beta chain was captured by sequencing in a study of cytomegalovirus exposure and HLA in healthy donors. Vbeta (60) and Jbeta (13) primers were used in the PCR. Sequencing was performed with immunoSEQ multiplex PCR; in TCRdb, only in-frame clones are kept and a portion is missing. The sample lists 150,000 to 200,000 clones; about 68% were seen once. Trimming stripped 1 base from V and 3 bases from J, with 10 bases between. Germline V gene lookup returns CDR1 MGHRA and CDR2 YSYEKL. CDR3 length: 15 residues. This clone occurred a few times. The chain couples TRBV4-1 to TRBJ2-1; no clear D gene. The sequenced material came from PBMCs. This receptor was identified in a female donor in good health and CMV-seronegative. The CDR3 sequence: CASSQGQGDYNEQFF. In DNA, the CDR3 is TGCGCCAGCAGCCAAGGCCAAGGAGACTACAATGAGCAGTTCTTC.